This T cell receptor beta chain was observed in a study of control samples from healthy donors and cancer patients. The method was immunoSEQ multiplex PCR; TCRdb's version includes in-frame clones alone and lacks a portion of them. The sample carries about 150,000 clones, approximately 96% recorded once. Source material: blood. The receptor was derived from a woman aged 35 to 49 in good health.

The CDR3 spells CASSIGQGTDTQYF. The CDR3 DNA reads as TGCGCCAGCAGCATAGGACAGGGTACAGATACGCAGTATTTT. The V call is TRBV5-1, the J call TRBJ2-3; TRBD1 matches at 8 bases. The J segment lost 3 bases and the V segment lost 4 bases, leaving 4 bases of the junction unmatched. The CDR3 runs 14 residues. CDR1 is SGHRS and CDR2 is YFSETQ in the germline V gene.